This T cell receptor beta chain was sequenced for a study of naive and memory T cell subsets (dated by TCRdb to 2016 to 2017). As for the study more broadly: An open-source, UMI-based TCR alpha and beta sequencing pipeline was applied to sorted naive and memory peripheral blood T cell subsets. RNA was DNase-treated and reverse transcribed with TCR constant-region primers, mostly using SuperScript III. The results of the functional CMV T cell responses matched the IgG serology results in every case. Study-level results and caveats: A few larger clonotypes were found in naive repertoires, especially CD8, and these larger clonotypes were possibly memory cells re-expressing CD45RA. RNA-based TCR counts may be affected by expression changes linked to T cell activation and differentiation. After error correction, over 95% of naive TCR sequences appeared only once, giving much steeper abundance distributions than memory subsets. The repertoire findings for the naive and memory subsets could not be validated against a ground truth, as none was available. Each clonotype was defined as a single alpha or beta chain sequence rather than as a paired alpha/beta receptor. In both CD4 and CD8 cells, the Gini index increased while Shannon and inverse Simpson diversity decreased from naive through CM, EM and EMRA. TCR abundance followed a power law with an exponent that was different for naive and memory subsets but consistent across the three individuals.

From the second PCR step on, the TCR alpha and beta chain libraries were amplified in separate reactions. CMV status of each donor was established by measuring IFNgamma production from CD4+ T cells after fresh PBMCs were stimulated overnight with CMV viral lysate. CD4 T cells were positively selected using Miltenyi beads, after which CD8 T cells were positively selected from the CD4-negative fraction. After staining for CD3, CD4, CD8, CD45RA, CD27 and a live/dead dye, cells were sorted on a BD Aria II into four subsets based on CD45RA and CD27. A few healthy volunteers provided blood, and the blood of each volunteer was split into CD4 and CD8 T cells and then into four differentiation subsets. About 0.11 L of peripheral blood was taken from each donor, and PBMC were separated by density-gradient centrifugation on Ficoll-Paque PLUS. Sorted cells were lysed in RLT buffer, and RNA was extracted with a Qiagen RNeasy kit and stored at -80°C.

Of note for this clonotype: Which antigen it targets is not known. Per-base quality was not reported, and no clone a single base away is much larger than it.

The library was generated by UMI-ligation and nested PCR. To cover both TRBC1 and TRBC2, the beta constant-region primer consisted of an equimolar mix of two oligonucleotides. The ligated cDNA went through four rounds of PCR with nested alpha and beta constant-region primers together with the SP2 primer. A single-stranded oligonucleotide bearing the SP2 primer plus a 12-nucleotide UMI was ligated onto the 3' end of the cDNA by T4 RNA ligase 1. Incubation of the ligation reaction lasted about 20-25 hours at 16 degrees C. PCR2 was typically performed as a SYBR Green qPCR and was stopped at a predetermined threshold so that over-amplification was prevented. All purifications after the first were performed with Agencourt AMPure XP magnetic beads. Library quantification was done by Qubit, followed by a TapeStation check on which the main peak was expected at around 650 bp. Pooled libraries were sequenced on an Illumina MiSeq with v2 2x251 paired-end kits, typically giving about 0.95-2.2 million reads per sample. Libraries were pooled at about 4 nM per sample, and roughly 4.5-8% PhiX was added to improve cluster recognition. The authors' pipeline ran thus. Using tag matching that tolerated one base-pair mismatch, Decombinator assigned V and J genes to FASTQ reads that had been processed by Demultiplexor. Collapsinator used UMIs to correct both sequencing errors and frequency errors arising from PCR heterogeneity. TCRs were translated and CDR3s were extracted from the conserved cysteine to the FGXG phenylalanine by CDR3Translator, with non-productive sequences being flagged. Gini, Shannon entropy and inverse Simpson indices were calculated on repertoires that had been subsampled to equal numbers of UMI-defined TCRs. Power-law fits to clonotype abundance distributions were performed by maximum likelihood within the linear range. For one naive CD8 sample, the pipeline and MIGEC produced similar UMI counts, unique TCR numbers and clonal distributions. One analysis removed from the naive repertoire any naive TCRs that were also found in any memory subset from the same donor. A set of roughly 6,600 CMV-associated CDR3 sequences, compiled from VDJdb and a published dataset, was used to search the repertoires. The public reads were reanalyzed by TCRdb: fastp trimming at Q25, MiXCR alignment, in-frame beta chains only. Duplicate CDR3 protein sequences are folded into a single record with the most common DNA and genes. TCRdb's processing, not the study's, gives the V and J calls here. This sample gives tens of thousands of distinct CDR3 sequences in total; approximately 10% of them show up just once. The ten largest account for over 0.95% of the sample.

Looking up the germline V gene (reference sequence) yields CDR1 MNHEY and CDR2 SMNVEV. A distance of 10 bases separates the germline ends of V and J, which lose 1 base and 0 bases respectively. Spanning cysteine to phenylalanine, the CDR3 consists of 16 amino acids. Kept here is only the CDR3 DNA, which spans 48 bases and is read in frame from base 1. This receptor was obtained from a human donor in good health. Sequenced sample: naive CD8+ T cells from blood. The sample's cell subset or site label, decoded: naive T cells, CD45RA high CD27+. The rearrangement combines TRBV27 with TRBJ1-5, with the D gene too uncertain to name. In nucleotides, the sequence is TGTGCCAGCAGTTTATTTCCGGGAATTAGCAATCAGCCCCAGCATTTT. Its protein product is CASSLFPGISNQPQHF.